The present T cell receptor (beta chain) was sequenced within a study of OX40 agonist ivuxolimab in advanced cancers. This table comes from immunoSEQ multiplex PCR, and its TCRdb copy is limited to in-frame clones, with some not included. The data show some 46,000 clones, about 89% seen once. Deletions cut 5 bases from V and 2 bases from J, with 12 bases between. Germline assignment: CDR1 PRHDT and CDR2 FYEKMQ (reference sequence). The CDR3 extends over 14 amino acids. The TCR comes from an adult with an advanced solid tumor such as melanoma, head and neck, liver or kidney cancer. The sequencing here drew on CD4+ or CD8+ T cells sorted from blood, taken in a trial of the OX40 agonist ivuxolimab. V usage is TRBV13 and J usage is TRBJ2-5, with D possibly TRBD1 on 5 matching bases. For the CDR3, the DNA is TGTGCCAGCAGCCCCCCGGACACTCAAGAGACCCAGTACTTC. Its translation is CASSPPDTQETQYF. Together with reference TRBV13 and TRBJ2-5, the CDR3 gives the full variable domain: AAGVIQSPRHLIKEKRETATLKCYPIPRHDTVYWYQQGPGQDPQFLISFYEKMQSDKGSIPDRFSAQQFSDYHSELNMSSLELGDSALYFCASSPPDTQETQYFGPGTRLLVL.